This T cell receptor beta chain was found in a study of blood T cell repertoires in COVID-19. Profiled with immunoSEQ multiplex PCR; TCRdb holds only in-frame clones, not every one. The sample holds about 370,000 clones, around 92% seen once. V shed 3 bases, J shed 8 bases, and the junction held 7 bases outside the gene matches. The CDR3 is 16 residues long. Germline CDR1 and CDR2: MNHEY and SVGEGT. The source is a woman aged 30 to 39 with COVID-19, enrolled during active disease. The sequencing input was peripheral blood. This chain connects TRBV6-2 or TRBV6-3 to TRBJ1-6, with TRBD1 matching 10 bases. CDR3 nucleotides: TGTGCCAGCAGTTATGGAACCGGGACAGGGGATTCACCCCTCCACTTT. Translating gives CASSYGTGTGDSPLHF.